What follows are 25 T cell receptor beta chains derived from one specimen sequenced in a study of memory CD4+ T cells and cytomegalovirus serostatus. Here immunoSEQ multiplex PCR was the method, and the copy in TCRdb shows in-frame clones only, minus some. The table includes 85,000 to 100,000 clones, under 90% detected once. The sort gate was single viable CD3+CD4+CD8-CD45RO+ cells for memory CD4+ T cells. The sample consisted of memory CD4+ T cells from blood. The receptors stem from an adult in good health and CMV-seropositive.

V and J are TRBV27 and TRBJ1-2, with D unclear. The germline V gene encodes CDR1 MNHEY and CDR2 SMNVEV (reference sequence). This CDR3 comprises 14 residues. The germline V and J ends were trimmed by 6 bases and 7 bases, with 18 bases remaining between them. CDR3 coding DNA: TGTGCCAGCAGCCAATACCAGACTGCTGGTGGCTACACCTTC. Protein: CASSQYQTAGGYTF.

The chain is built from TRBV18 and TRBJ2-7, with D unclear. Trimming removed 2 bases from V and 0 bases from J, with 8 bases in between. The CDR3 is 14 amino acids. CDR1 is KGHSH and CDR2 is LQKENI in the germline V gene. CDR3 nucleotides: TGTGCCAGCTCACCAGGGATGAGCTCCTACGAGCAGTACTTC. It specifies CASSPGMSSYEQYF.

The CDR3 loop reads CATRPRYQETQYF. The CDR3 coding sequence is TGTGCCACCCGACCAAGGTACCAAGAGACCCAGTACTTC. This chain links TRBV19 with TRBJ2-5, with D hard to call. CDR1 is LNHDA and CDR2 is SQIVND in the germline V gene (reference sequence). V was clipped by 10 bases and J by 0 bases, with 12 bases between them. The CDR3 sequence is 13 residues long.

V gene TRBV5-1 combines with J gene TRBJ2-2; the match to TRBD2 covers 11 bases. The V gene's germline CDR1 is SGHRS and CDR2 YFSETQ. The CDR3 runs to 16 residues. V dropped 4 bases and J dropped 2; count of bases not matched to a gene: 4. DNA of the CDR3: TGCGCCAGCAGCCAACGACTAGCGGGAAACACCGGGGAGCTGTTTTTT. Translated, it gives CASSQRLAGNTGELFF.

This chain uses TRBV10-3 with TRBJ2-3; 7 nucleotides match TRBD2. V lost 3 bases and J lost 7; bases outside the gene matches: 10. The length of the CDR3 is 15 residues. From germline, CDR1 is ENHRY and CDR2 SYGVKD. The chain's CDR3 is CAISEIASGVHTQYF. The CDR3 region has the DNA TGTGCCATCAGTGAAATCGCTAGCGGAGTGCATACGCAGTATTTT.

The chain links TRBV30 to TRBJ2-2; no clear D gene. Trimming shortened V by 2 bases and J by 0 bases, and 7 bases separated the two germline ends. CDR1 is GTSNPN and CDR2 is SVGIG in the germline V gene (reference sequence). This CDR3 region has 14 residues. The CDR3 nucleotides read TGTGCCTGGAGTTTTACAACGAACACCGGGGAGCTGTTTTTT. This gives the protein CAWSFTTNTGELFF.

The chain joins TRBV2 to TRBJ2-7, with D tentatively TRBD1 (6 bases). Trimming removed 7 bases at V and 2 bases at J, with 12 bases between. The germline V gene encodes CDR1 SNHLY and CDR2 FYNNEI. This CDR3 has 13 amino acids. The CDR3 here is CASKSSGAYEQYF. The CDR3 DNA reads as TGTGCCAGCAAATCGTCAGGGGCCTACGAGCAGTACTTC.

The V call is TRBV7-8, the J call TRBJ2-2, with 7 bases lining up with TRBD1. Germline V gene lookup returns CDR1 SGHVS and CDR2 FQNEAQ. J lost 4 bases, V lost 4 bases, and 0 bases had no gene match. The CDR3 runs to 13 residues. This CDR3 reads CASSYRGTGELFF. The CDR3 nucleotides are TGTGCCAGCAGCTACAGGGGCACCGGGGAGCTGTTTTTT.

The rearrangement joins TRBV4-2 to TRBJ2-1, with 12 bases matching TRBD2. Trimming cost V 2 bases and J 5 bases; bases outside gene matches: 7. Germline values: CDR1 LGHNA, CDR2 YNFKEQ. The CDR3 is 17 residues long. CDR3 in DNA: TGTGCCAGCAGCCAACACCTAGCGGGAGGGTTCAACAATGAGCAGTTCTTC. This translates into CASSQHLAGGFNNEQFF.

The CDR3 sequence is CASRDRGVTDTQYF. CDR3 nucleotide sequence: TGTGCCAGCAGGGACAGGGGGGTCACAGATACGCAGTATTTT. This chain uses TRBV2 with TRBJ2-3, with 10 bases aligning to TRBD1. The CDR3 is 14 residues long. With 6 bases clipped from V and 2 bases from J, the junction kept 2 bases outside the gene matches. Germline CDR1 and CDR2: SNHLY and FYNNEI.

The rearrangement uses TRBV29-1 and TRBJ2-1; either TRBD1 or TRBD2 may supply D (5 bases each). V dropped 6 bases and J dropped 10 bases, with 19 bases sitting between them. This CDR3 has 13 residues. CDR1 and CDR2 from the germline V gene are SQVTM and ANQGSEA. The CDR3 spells CSVYGSGRQEQFF. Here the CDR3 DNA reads TGCAGCGTATACGGCTCGGGGCGGCAGGAGCAGTTCTTC.

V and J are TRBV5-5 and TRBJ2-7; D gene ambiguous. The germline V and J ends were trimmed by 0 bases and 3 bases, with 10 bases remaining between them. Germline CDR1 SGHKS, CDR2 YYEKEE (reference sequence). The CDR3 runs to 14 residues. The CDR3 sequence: CASSLGTELYEQYF. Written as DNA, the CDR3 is TGTGCCAGCAGCTTGGGGACGGAGCTCTACGAGCAGTACTTC.

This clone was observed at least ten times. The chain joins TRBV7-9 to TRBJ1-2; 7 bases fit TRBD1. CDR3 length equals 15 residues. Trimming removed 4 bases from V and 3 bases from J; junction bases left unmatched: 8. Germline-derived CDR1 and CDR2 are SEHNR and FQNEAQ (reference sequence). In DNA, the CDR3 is TGTGCCAGCAGCTATACAGGGGTACCATACTATGGCTACACCTTC. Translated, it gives CASSYTGVPYYGYTF.

The DNA for the CDR3 is TGTGCCAGCTCCCCGGACACCCTCTACGAGCAGTACTTC. This codes for CASSPDTLYEQYF. The chain is built from TRBV28 and TRBJ2-7, with a tentative D call TRBD1 (5 bases). The ends were cut back, 8 bases at V and 3 bases at J, with 14 bases in the middle. CDR1 and CDR2 from the germline V gene are MDHEN and SYDVKM. This CDR3 contains 13 residues.

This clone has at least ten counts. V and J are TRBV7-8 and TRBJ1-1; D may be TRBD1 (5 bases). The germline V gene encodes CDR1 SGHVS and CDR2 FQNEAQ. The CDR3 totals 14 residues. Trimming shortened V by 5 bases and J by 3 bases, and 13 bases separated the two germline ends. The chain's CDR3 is CASSPGRDHTEAFF. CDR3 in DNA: TGTGCCAGCAGCCCGGGGAGGGACCACACTGAAGCTTTCTTT.

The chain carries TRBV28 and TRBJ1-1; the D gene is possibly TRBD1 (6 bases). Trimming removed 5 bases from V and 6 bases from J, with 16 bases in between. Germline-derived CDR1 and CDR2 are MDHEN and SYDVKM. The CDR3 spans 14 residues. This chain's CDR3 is CASSTYRVVAEAFF. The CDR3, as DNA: TGTGCCAGCAGTACCTACAGGGTTGTCGCTGAAGCTTTCTTT. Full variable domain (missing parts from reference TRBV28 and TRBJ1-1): DVKVTQSSRYLVKRTGEKVFLECVQDMDHENMFWYRQDPGLGLRLIYFSYDVKMKEKGDIPEGYSVSREKKERFSLILESASTNQTSMYLCASSTYRVVAEAFFGQGTRLTVV.

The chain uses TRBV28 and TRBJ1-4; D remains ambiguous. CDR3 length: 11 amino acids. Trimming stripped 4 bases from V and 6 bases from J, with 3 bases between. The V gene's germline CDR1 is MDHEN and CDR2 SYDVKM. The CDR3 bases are TGTGCCAGCAGTTCGTATGAAAAACTGTTTTTT. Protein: CASSSYEKLFF.

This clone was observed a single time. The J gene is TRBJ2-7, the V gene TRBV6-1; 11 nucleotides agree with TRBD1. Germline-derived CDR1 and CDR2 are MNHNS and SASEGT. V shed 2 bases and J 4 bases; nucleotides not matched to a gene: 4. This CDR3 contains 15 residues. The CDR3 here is CASSEMGTGGYEQYF. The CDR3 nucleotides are TGTGCCAGCAGTGAAATGGGGACAGGGGGTTACGAGCAGTACTTC.

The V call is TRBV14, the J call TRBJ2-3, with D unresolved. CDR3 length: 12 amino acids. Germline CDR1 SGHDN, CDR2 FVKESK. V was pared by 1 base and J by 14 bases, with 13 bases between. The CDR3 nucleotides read TGTGCCAGCAGCCAAGCTGGTTCTCGATGGTATTTT. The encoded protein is CASSQAGSRWYF.

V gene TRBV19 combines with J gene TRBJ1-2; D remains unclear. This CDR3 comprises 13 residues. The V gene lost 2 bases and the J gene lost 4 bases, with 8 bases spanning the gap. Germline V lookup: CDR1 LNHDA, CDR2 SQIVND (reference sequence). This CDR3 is CASSITELYGYTF. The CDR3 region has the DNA TGTGCCAGTAGTATAACAGAACTCTATGGCTACACCTTC.

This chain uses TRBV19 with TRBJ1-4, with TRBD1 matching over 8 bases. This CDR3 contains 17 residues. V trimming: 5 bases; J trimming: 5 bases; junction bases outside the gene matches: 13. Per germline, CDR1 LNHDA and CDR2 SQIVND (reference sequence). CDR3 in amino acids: CASSPGQGASENEKLFF. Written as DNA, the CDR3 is TGTGCCAGTAGTCCCGGCCAGGGGGCGAGTGAGAATGAAAAACTGTTTTTT.

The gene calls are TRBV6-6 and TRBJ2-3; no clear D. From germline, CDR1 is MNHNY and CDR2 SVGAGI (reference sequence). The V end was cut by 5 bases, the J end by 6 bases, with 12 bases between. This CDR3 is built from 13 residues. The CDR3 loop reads CASSLPTSDTQYF. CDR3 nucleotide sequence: TGTGCCAGCAGTCTCCCGACATCTGATACGCAGTATTTT.

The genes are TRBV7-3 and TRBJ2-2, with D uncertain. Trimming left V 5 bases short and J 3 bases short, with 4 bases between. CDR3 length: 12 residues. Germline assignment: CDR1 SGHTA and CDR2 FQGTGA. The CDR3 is CASSTDTGELFF. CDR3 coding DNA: TGTGCCAGCAGCACGGACACCGGGGAGCTGTTTTTT.

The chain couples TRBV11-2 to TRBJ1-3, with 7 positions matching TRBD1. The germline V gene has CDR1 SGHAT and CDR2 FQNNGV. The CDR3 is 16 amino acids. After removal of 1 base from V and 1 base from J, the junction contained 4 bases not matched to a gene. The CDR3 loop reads CASSLGQGSSGNTIYF. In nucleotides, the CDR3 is TGTGCCAGCAGCTTAGGACAGGGTTCTTCTGGAAACACCATATATTTT.

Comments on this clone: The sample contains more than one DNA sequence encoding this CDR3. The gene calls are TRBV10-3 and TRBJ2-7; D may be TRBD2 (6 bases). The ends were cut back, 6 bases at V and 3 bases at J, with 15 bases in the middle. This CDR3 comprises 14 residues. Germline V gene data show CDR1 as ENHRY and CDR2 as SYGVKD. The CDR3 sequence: CAISANKGGYEQYF. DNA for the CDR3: TGTGCCATCAGCGCGAATAAGGGAGGCTACGAGCAGTACTTC.